This section outlines one T cell receptor beta chain sequence together with its context. Which antigen it targets is not known. Base qualities are not provided; no much larger clone lies one nucleotide away. The cohort comprised 670 or so healthy bone marrow donors. At the time of sampling, every cohort member was nominally healthy, though immune exposures that went unrecorded were likely present. The donor was CMV seronegative and was included in the group of several hundred seronegative cohort members. Each donor provided a peripheral blood sample, and peripheral blood mononuclear cells were used for TCR beta sequencing. The Qiagen DNeasy Blood Extraction Kit was used to extract genomic DNA from the blood cell samples. Trimming removed 5 bases from V and 0 bases from J; the gene matches leave 16 bases unexplained. The CDR3 covers 18 residues, taking in both the cysteine and the phenylalanine. The sequence is cut down to CDR3 DNA, 54 bases in frame from base 1. CDR1 is given as MNHNS and CDR2 as SASEGT, both from the germline V gene.

The receptor library was made with the immunoSEQ multiplex PCR assay. The multiplex PCR relied on a mix of 60 forward primers for TCR Vbeta segments and 13 reverse primers for TCR Jbeta segments. The CDR3 region of rearranged TCR beta genes was amplified from genomic DNA by a multiplex PCR assay. On the Illumina HiSeq System, the amplified TCR beta libraries were sequenced as 87-base-pair reads. Turning to the authors' computational methods: Across the roughly 700 repertoires, a later analysis counted approximately 83 million unique TCR beta chains, 9 million to 14 million of which were shared by at least two donors. Raw reads were error-corrected and collapsed into unique sequences by a nearest-neighbor algorithm in which closely related sequences were merged to remove PCR and sequencing errors. V, D and J gene segments were assigned by aligning CDR3 sequences to IMGT reference sequences. Each retained sequence needed at least a six-nucleotide match to both a V gene segment and a J gene segment. A rearrangement was called productive if the CDR3 had no stop codons and remained in frame with V and J, and every other rearrangement was called non-productive. CDR3 was defined by IMGT convention, running from the second conserved V-encoded cysteine to the conserved J-encoded phenylalanine. In an earlier analysis of more than 550 of the donors, sequences lacking an unambiguous match to a single V gene segment were excluded. An earlier analysis of approximately 590 of the donors called V segments functional above 56.7% productive rearrangements and segregating when the between-donor standard deviation exceeded 5%. To diagnose cytomegalovirus status from the catalog of TCR beta chain sequences, a statistical classification framework was built. In a later analysis, V and J genes were assigned by comparing TCR nucleotide sequences against IMGT/GENE-DB human TR gene sequences. A later analysis assigned CDR3 sequences and most-parsimonious VDJ recombination scenarios with the TCRdist pipeline. A later analysis defined each TCR beta chain by its CDR3 amino acid sequence plus V-gene family, and excluded reads lacking a unique V-gene family. As a way to deal with suspected cross-contamination and a sequencing artifact, a later analysis dropped 450 to 700 nucleotide sequences that were highly shared and had low generation probability. In a later analysis, a clonal expansion index was calculated for each public chain from normalized within-repertoire ranks of inferred template counts. A later analysis computed generation probabilities with a VDJ recombination model fitted to out-of-frame rearrangements, and checked the results against IGoR. In a later analysis, TCR-TCR, TCR-HLA and TCR-CMV co-occurrence was scored with hypergeometric tests, and a repertoire-size bias correction was applied to TCR pairs. False discovery rates were estimated in a later analysis by permuting HLA or CMV assignments 20 times. A later analysis grouped co-occurring TCRs with DBSCAN, adding TCRdist sequence similarity when clustering within HLA-allele-positive subsets. Co-occurrence clustering excluded repertoires with fewer than 30,000 or more than 120,000 public chains, plus five with anomalous nucleotide sharing. In its TCRdb copy, this immuneACCESS table keeps in-frame sequences only and misses some clones. Where compared with another copy, unresolved V genes explain less than half of these, and the others have no known cause. That table gives V, J and clone size, and the DNA gave D and trimming. In all, the sample holds about 150,000 clones, and 80% to 85% of those were seen once. The ten largest account for around 1.4% of the sample.

The data originate from a study of cytomegalovirus exposure and HLA in healthy donors listed by TCRdb under 2017. Context from the whole study: An earlier analysis of 587 of the donors reported approximately 290 Gb of sequence data and some 120 million unique TCR beta sequences from some 180 million T cells. Approximately 310 gigabases of sequencing data and 80 million or so unique TCR sequences were included in an early release covering around 600 HLA-typed donors. The genetic ancestry cluster associated with self-reported Caucasian donors included 80% to 90% of the roughly 390 genotyped donors. The study aimed to test whether cataloging public T cell receptors could reveal signatures of past pathogen exposure. The study profiled the T cell repertoires of hundreds of subjects by immunosequencing and related them to cytomegalovirus serostatus. A separate validation cohort of over 95 different subjects was used in addition to the approximately 640-subject first cohort. The study combined high-throughput TCR immunosequencing, statistical association of individual TCRs with disease status, and machine learning to predict cytomegalovirus infection status. In a later analysis, previously published TCR beta repertoires from roughly 710 donors were re-analyzed and high-resolution HLA genotyping was added so that TCR occurrence patterns could be studied. In the later analysis, no new phenotypic data were used to find candidate immune exposures; instead, reliance was placed on TCR beta sequences and their occurrence across donors. In an earlier analysis of a few hundred of the donors, high-throughput TCR beta sequencing was used to judge whether each TCR beta V gene segment behaved as functional or pseudogenic. Donor age, sex, ethnicity and CMV serostatus were collected together with the repertoire data. A later genetic analysis took genome-wide SNP genotypes for about 55% of the roughly 700 donors and used that subset as a discovery cohort. All discovery cohort repertoires had been generated using a single sequencing platform. HLA typing covered class I and class II loci at four-digit resolution. The number of typed donors differed by locus: about 629-630 for A, B, C, DRB1 and DQB1; approximately 520 for DQA1; 606 for DPA1; and 400 to 480 for DPB1. Roughly five DR-DQ haplotypes were handled as single units for association and clustering because linkage in the cohort was strong. Across about 370 genotyped donors of the cohort, an average of roughly 200,000 unique TCR beta nucleotide sequences per donor were sequenced, and roughly a sixth of those sequences were non-productive. What the study reported, not specific to this receptor: A later analysis found that HLA-associated TCR beta chains were more clonally expanded and had lower generation probabilities than equally common non-associated chains. According to a later genetic analysis, donors in an Asian-associated ancestry cluster had fewer N-insertions in productive TCRs than the roughly 700-donor mean. A cluster of highly shared sequence variants was judged likely to represent a technical artifact of the sequencing pipeline. An association between a missense DCLRE1C variant and V-gene and J-gene trimming of TCR beta chains was found in a later genetic analysis and replicated in an independent cohort. A further reported finding was that TCR beta sequences accurately predicted the HLA-A and HLA-B alleles for most subjects in the first cohort. Across donors, most TCR sequences were observed very rarely, whereas some public TCRs were present in many individuals. Because HLA typing was unavailable for some donors at each locus, only the typed subset was used in association tests. Three of the identified cytomegalovirus-associated TCR beta chains were confirmed in vitro to be specific for cytomegalovirus antigens. The classifier was reported to diagnose cytomegalovirus status with high specificity and sensitivity in both the original and validation cohorts. Because counts were too low, about 15 rarely observed V segments, including chromosome 9 orphons, were left out of the earlier analysis of roughly 600 of the donors. Most CMV-associated TCR beta chains appeared to be HLA-restricted in a later analysis, and the HLA associations seemed to be driven largely by CMV exposure. Immune exposure information for the cohort was limited to CMV serostatus. The presence/absence analyses assumed that sequencing depth was roughly uniform across donors, and that assumption may not be true. A later analysis found that TCR association rates varied across HLA loci, with DRB1 alleles showing the most associated TCRs and HLA-C alleles the fewest. Linkage disequilibrium might explain the correlated functional status among segregating V segments, but an unknown experimental factor could not be ruled out. Assigning TCR associations to individual alleles was difficult when HLA alleles, especially DR and DQ, strongly co-occurred. Broadly in line with IMGT annotations, most TCR beta V segments showed up in productive rearrangements about 90% or about 30% of the time in an earlier analysis of 587 of the donors. Specific HLA alleles were associated with over 15,000 TCR beta sequences at a false discovery rate of 0.05 in a later analysis. In the study, 164 TCR beta chains were listed as associated with cytomegalovirus. The authors suggested that the approach could potentially be generalized to other disease states and immunological phenotypes. In this cohort, only TCR beta chains were sequenced, and detectable features were limited by the absence of alpha or paired-chain data. The 87-base-pair reads could not distinguish some IMGT-functional V segments, including TRBV6-2 and TRBV6-3, so those segments were excluded. According to a later analysis, parvovirus B19, influenza, CMV and Epstein-Barr virus appeared linked to several top co-occurrence clusters.

Sequencing input: PBMCs. The TCR originated in a woman aged 18-29 years in good health and CMV-seronegative. The chain was built from TRBV6-1 and TRBJ2-7; the central 7 bases match TRBD1. DNA sequence: TGTGCCAGCAGTAAAGAGGGACAGTCACTACTGAGCTCCTACGAGCAGTACTTC. Translation gives CASSKEGQSLLSSYEQYF.